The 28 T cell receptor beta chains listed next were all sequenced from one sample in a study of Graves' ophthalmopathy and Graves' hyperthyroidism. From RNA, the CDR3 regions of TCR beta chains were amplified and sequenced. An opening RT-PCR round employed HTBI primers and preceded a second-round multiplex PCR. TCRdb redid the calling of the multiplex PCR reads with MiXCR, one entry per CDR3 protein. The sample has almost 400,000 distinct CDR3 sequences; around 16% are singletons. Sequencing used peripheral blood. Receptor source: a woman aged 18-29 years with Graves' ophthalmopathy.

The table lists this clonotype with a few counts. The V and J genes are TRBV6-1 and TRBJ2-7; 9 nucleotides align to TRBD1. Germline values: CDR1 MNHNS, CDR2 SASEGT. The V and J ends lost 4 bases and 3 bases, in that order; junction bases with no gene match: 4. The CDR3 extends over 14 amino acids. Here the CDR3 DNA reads TGTGCCAGCAGTGCACAGGGGGCGGTCTACGAGCAGTACTTC. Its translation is CASSAQGAVYEQYF.

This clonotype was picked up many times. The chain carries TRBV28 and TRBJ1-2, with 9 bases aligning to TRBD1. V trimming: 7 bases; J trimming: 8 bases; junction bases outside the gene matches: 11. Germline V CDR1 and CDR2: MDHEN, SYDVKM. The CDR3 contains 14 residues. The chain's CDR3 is CASTTWGQGGGYTF. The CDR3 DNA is TGTGCCAGCACCACTTGGGGACAGGGAGGAGGCTACACCTTC.

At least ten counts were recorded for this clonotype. The CDR3 protein is CASSLTGQRLSAEAFF. The CDR3 region has the DNA TGTGCCAGCAGTTTAACCGGACAGCGGCTTTCTGCTGAAGCTTTCTTT. V gene TRBV12-3 or TRBV12-4 combines with J gene TRBJ1-1; maybe TRBD1 (6 bases). CDR3 length equals 16 residues. Trimming removed 2 bases from V and 6 bases from J, with 19 bases in between.

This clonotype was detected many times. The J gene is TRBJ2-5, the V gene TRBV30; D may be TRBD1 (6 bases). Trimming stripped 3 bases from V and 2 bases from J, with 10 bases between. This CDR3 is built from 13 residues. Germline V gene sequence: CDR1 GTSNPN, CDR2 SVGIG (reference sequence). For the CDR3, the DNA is TGTGCCTGGAGCGGACAGTTACAAGAGACCCAGTACTTC. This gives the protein CAWSGQLQETQYF.

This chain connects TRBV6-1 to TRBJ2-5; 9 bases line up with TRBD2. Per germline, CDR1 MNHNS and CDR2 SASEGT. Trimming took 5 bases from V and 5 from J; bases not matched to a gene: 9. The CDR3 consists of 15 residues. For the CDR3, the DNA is TGTGCCAGCAGTCTAGCGGGATCCCTTGGGGAGACCCAGTACTTC. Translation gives CASSLAGSLGETQYF.

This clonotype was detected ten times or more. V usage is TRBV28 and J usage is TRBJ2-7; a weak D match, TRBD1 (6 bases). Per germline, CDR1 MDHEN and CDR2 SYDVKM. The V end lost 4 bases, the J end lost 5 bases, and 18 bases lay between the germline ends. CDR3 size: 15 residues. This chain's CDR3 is CASSSRQVGDHEQYF. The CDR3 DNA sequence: TGTGCCAGCAGTTCCCGACAGGTAGGAGACCACGAGCAGTACTTC.

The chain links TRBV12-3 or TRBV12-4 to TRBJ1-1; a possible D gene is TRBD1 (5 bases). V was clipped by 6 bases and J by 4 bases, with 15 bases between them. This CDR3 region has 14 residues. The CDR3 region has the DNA TGTGCCAGCAGACAAATGACAGCGGGCACTGAAGCTTTCTTT. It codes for CASRQMTAGTEAFF.

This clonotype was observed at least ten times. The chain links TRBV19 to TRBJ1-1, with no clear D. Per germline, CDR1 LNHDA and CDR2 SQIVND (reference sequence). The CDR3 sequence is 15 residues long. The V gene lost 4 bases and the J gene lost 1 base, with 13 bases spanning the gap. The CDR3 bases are TGTGCCAGTAGTACCTCCGCGACGGCGAACACTGAAGCTTTCTTT. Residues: CASSTSATANTEAFF.

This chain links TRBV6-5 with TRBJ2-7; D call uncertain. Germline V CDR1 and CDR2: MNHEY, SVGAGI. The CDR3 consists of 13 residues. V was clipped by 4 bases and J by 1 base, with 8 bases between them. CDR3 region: CASSLSISYEQYF. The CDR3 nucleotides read TGTGCCAGCAGTTTGTCCATTTCCTACGAGCAGTACTTC.

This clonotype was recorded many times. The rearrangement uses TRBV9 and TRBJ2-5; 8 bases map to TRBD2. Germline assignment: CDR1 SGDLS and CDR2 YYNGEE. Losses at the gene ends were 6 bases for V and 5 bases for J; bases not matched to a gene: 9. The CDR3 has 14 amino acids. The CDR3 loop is CASNPSGSTETQYF. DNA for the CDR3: TGTGCCAGCAACCCAAGCGGGAGCACTGAGACCCAGTACTTC.

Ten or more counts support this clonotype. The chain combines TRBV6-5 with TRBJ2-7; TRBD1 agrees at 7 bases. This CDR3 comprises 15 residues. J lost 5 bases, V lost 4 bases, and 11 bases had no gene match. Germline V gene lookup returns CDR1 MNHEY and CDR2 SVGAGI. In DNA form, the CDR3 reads TGTGCCAGCAGTTTCCGAAAGGGGGCGCCTCACGAGCAGTACTTC. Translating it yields CASSFRKGAPHEQYF.

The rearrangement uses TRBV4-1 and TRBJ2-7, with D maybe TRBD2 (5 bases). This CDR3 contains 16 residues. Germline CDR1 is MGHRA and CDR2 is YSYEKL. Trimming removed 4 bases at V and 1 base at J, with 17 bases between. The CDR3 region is CASSPTEGRRSYEQYF. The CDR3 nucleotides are TGCGCCAGCAGCCCAACCGAGGGCAGAAGATCCTACGAGCAGTACTTC.

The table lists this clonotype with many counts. CDR3 bases: TGTGCCAGCAGTCCGCTAGCGAATGAGCAGTTCTTC. Its protein product is CASSPLANEQFF. The chain has TRBV28 and TRBJ2-1; a possible D gene is TRBD2 (6 bases). There are 12 residues in the CDR3. The V gene lost 5 bases and the J gene lost 7 bases, with 9 bases spanning the gap. In germline, CDR1 is MDHEN, CDR2 SYDVKM.

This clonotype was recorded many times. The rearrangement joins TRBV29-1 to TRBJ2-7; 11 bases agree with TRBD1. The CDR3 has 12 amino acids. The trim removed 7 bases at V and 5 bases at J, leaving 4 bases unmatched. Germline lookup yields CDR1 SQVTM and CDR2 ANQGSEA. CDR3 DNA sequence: TGCAGCGCACGGGACAGGGGGGACGAGCAGTACTTC. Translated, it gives CSARDRGDEQYF.

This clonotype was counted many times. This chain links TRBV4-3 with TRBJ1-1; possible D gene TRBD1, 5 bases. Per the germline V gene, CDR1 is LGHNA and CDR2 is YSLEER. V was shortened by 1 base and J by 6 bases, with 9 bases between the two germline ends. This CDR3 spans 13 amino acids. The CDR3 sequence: CASSQAGDSEAFF. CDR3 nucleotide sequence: TGCGCCAGCAGCCAAGCCGGGGACTCTGAAGCTTTCTTT.

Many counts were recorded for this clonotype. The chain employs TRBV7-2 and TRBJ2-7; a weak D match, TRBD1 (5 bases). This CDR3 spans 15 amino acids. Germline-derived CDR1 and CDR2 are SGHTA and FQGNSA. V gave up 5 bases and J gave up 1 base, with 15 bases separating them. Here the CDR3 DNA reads TGTGCCAGCAGCGTCCGGATTGGGGCTTCCTACGAGCAGTACTTC. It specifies CASSVRIGASYEQYF.

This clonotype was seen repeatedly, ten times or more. The CDR3 DNA follows: TGTGCCAGCAGTTTACAGGGGGCGCGCGTGCGGAGCTATGGCTACACCTTC. Its protein product is CASSLQGARVRSYGYTF. The chain combines TRBV28 with TRBJ1-2, with TRBD1 identical over 8 bases. The length of the CDR3 is 17 residues. V was pared by 2 bases and J by 4 bases, with 12 bases of the junction left unmatched. Germline lookup yields CDR1 MDHEN and CDR2 SYDVKM.

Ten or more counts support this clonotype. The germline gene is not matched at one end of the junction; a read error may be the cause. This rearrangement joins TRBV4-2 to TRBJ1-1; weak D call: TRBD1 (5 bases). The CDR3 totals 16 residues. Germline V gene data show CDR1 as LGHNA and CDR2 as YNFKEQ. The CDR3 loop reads CASSPTVGLWGPEALF. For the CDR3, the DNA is TGTGCCAGCAGCCCGACCGTGGGACTTTGGGGACCTGAAGCTCTCTTT.

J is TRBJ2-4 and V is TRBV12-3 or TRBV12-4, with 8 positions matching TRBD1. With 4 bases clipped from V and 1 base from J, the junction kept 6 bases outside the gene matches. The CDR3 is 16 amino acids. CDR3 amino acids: CASSWQGAEAKNIQYF. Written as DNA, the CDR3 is TGTGCCAGCAGTTGGCAGGGGGCGGAGGCCAAAAACATTCAGTACTTC.

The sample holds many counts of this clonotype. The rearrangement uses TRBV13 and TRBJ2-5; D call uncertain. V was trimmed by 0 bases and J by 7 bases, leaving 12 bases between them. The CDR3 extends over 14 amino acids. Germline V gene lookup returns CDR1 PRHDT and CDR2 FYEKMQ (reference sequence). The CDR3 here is CASSLGGFSGTQYF. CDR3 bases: TGTGCCAGCAGCTTAGGGGGGTTTAGTGGGACCCAGTACTTC.

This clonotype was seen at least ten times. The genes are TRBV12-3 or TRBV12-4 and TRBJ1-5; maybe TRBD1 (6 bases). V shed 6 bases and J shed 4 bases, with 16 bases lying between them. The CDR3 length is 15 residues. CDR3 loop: CASRPGGADNQPQHF. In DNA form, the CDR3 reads TGTGCCAGCAGGCCCGGGGGGGCCGATAATCAGCCCCAGCATTTT.

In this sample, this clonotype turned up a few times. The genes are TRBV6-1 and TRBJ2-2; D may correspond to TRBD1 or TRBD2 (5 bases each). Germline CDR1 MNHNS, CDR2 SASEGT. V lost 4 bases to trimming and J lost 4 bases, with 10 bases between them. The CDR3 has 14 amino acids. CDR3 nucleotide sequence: TGTGCCAGCAGTGGCCGGGACCCCACCGGGGAGCTGTTTTTT. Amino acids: CASSGRDPTGELFF.

For the CDR3, the DNA is TGTGCCAGCAGCCTTGGACAGGTTGGCTTAGCCAAAAACATTCAGTACTTC. Translated: CASSLGQVGLAKNIQYF. The chain recombines TRBV7-2 with TRBJ2-4, with TRBD1 matching over 7 bases. The CDR3 totals 17 residues. CDR1 is SGHTA and CDR2 is FQGNSA in the germline V gene. V trimming: 5 bases; J trimming: 0 bases; junction bases outside the gene matches: 10.

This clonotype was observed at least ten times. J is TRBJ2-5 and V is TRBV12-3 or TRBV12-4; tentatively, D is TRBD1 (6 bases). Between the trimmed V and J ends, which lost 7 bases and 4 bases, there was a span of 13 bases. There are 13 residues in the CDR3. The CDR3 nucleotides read TGTGCCAGCAATCCCAGGGGTGGAGAGACCCAGTACTTC. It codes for CASNPRGGETQYF.

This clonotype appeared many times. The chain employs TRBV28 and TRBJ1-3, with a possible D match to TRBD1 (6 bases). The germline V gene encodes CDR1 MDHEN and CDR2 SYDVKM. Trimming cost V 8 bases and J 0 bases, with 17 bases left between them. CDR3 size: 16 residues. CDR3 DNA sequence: TGTGCCAGCCCTCCGAGGGAGGGGGGCTCTGGAAACACCATATATTTT. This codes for CASPPREGGSGNTIYF. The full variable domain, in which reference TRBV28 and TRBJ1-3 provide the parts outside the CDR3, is DVKVTQSSRYLVKRTGEKVFLECVQDMDHENMFWYRQDPGLGLRLIYFSYDVKMKEKGDIPEGYSVSREKKERFSLILESASTNQTSMYLCASPPREGGSGNTIYFGEGSWLTVV.

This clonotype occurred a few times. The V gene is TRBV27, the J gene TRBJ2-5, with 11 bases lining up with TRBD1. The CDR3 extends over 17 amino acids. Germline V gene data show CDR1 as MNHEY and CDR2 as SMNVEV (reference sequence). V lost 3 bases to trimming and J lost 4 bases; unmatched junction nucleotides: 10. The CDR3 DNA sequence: TGTGCCAGCAGTTTGGAACGGACAGGGGGCTTCTTAGAGACCCAGTACTTC. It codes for CASSLERTGGFLETQYF.

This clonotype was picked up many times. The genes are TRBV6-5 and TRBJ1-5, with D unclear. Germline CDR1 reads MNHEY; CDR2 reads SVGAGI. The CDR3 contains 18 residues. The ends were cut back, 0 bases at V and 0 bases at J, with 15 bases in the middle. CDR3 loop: CASSYSVSEHYSNQPQHF. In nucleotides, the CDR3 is TGTGCCAGCAGTTACTCGGTGTCAGAACATTATAGCAATCAGCCCCAGCATTTT.

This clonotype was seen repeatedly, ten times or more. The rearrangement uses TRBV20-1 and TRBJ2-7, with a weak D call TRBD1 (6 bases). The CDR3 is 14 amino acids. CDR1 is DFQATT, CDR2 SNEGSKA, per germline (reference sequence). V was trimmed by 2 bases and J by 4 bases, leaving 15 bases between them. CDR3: CSARHRQERYEQYF. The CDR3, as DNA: TGCAGTGCTAGACACCGACAGGAACGTTACGAGCAGTACTTC.